This T cell receptor (beta chain) was obtained from a study of T cell repertoires in cytomegalovirus infection (dated by TCRdb to about 2019). With regard to the full study: The peptide stimulations were aimed at well-studied HLA-B-restricted epitopes as well as recently identified HLA-C-restricted CMV epitopes, whose presentation resists viral immunomodulation. Because public TCR beta signatures pointed to carriage of CMV infection together with the matching HLA type, the HLA type of each donor mattered for the analysis. The paper's findings and limits, for the study overall: In the ex vivo response, HLA-C-restricted CMV-specific TCR beta clonotypes were dominant, and in two of eight donors the single most frequent clonotype came from this HLA-C-restricted group. Carriers of CMV infection plus the relevant HLA type were discriminated by the cumulative frequency of public TCR beta family members in the study cohort and in an independent approximately 340-donor cohort.

The treatment or condition tag for this specimen amounts to: in vitro stimulation with specific CMV peptide epitopes to enrich CMV-specific T cells. Notes on this clonotype: It lacks a known antigen. Per-base quality was not reported, and no clone a single base away is much larger than it.

Sequencing instrument: Illumina HiSeq 1500. The raw public reads went through TCRdb reprocessing: fastp at Q25, MiXCR clone calling, in-frame beta chains kept. Identical CDR3 proteins give one entry, which carries the most common genes and DNA. Within this sample are approximately 470,000 distinct CDR3 sequences, with approximately 40% of them counted one time only. The ten largest clones represent about 45% of the sample. V is cut by 2 bases and J by 2 bases, and the space between the germline ends is 10 bases. The cysteine opens and the phenylalanine closes a CDR3 of 14 amino acids. Only CDR3 DNA is held: 42 bases, read in frame from base 1. CDR1 MNHEY and CDR2 SVGAGI were looked up in the germline V gene.

Source: cultured PBMCs, taken from culture after CMV antigen stimulation. This clonotype was sampled from a human donor in good health (CMV status not recorded). Some clones in this sample may be carry-over from other donors' samples. The V and J genes are TRBV6-5 and TRBJ2-7, with an unclear D gene assignment. The bases read TGTGCCAGCAGTTACGGGCTGACCCCCTACGAGCAGTACTTC. Its translation is CASSYGLTPYEQYF.